The 26 T cell receptor beta chains in this list originate from one sample, sequenced in a study of monozygotic twins with inflammatory bowel disease. Reanalyzing the 5' RACE reads, TCRdb keeps one entry per CDR3 protein, without DNA. The table lists over 110,000 distinct CDR3 sequences. The sequenced sample was blood. These receptors all come from a human donor with ulcerative colitis or Crohn's disease, or a healthy co-twin of an affected twin (not recorded which).

This chain links TRBV11-2 with TRBJ2-2; TCRdb's D gene call, TRBD2, goes unchecked for lack of DNA. Germline-derived CDR1 and CDR2 are SGHAT and FQNNGV. CDR3 length equals 18 residues. This CDR3 is CASSDPQGLYGNTGELFF.

The V gene is TRBV9, the J gene TRBJ2-7; TCRdb names TRBD1, which stays unverified in the absence of DNA. The CDR3 sequence is 16 residues long. CDR1 and CDR2 (germline): SGDLS, YYNGEE. The CDR3 sequence is CASSVAPGRATYEQYF.

The chain carries TRBV6-1 and TRBJ1-2. CDR1 MNHNS and CDR2 SASEGT come from the germline V gene. This CDR3 contains 15 residues. Here the CDR3 reads CASRPGGPGSYGYTF.

The genes are TRBV5-1 and TRBJ2-4; the TCRdb call, TRBD2, lacks DNA for checking. CDR1 SGHRS and CDR2 YFSETQ come from the germline V gene. The CDR3 is made up of 15 amino acids. The CDR3 sequence is CASSPRLAGDLIQYF. Together with reference TRBV5-1 and TRBJ2-4, the CDR3 gives the full variable domain: KAGVTQTPRYLIKTRGQQVTLSCSPISGHRSVSWYQQTPGQGLQFLFEYFSETQRNKGNFPGRFSGRQFSNSRSEMNVSTLELGDSALYLCASSPRLAGDLIQYFGAGTRLSVL.

J is TRBJ2-7 and V is TRBV20-1; there is no DNA to check the TCRdb D call of TRBD1. The CDR3 totals 14 residues. Germline lookup yields CDR1 DFQATT and CDR2 SNEGSKA (reference sequence). This CDR3 is CSATPDGAPYEQYF.

V is TRBV7-9 and J is TRBJ2-1; TCRdb proposes TRBD2, but this gene call is untestable without DNA. Per germline, CDR1 SEHNR and CDR2 FQNEAQ (reference sequence). The CDR3 totals 14 residues. CDR3 loop: CASSLGGRVYEQFF.

The chain couples TRBV4-3 to TRBJ1-1. This CDR3 comprises 14 residues. Germline values: CDR1 LGHNA, CDR2 YSLEER. CDR3: CASSQDDTAVRAFF.

The chain links TRBV30 to TRBJ2-7; TCRdb selects TRBD1, and the lack of DNA leaves this call unchecked. The CDR3 sequence is 14 residues long. Germline-derived CDR1 and CDR2 are GTSNPN and SVGIG (reference sequence). This CDR3 reads CAWSMAGDPYEQYF.

V is TRBV12-3 or TRBV12-4 and J is TRBJ2-3; TCRdb's assignment of TRBD2 cannot be checked, as there is no DNA. The CDR3 is 13 residues long. The CDR3 loop is CASSLTPNQNQYF.

The rearrangement joins TRBV7-6 to TRBJ1-6; the D gene TCRdb calls, TRBD1, cannot be checked with no DNA. The V gene's germline CDR1 is SGHVS and CDR2 FNYEAQ. CDR3 length equals 16 residues. This CDR3 reads CASSLESGARDSPLHF.

The chain uses TRBV7-8 and TRBJ1-4. Germline V lookup: CDR1 SGHVS, CDR2 FQNEAQ. The CDR3 length is 14 residues. The CDR3 spells CASSTAEANEKLFF.

The rearrangement joins TRBV6-6 to TRBJ1-5; TCRdb's D call of TRBD1 is untestable without DNA. The germline gives CDR1 MNHNY, CDR2 SVGAGI (reference sequence). The CDR3 totals 17 residues. CDR3 residues: CASSSVGGASSNQPQHF.

The V call is TRBV7-2, the J call TRBJ1-6. This CDR3 spans 16 amino acids. The germline CDR1 and CDR2 sequences are SGHTA and FQGNSA. CDR3: CASSLAGTSTNSPLHF.

This rearrangement joins TRBV29-1 to TRBJ2-5; TCRdb returns TRBD1, unconfirmable since there is no DNA. This CDR3 is built from 13 residues. Germline-derived CDR1 and CDR2 are SQVTM and ANQGSEA. CDR3: CSAGAGRQETQYF.

The chain links TRBV20-1 to TRBJ2-7; TCRdb lists TRBD1, though no DNA is available to test this call. This CDR3 is 13 amino acids long. Germline CDR1 is DFQATT and CDR2 is SNEGSKA (reference sequence). The CDR3 spells CSVRGTGLYEQYF.

This chain uses TRBV7-8 with TRBJ2-2. CDR1 and CDR2 from the germline V gene are SGHVS and FQNEAQ. This CDR3 is built from 16 residues. CDR3 amino acids: CASSSLVRENTGELFF.

The chain joins TRBV20-1 to TRBJ2-2; the D call of TRBD1 rests on TCRdb alone, since no DNA is present to check it. CDR3 length: 16 residues. Germline CDR1 is DFQATT and CDR2 is SNEGSKA (reference sequence). The CDR3: CSARPLGDPNTGELFF.

The chain links TRBV7-2 to TRBJ2-5. This CDR3 is 13 amino acids long. Germline V gene sequence: CDR1 SGHTA, CDR2 FQGNSA. CDR3 loop: CASSFFPQETQYF.

CDR3 sequence reads: CASSSQGAAAKNIQYF. The rearrangement uses TRBV3-1 and TRBJ2-4; TCRdb's assignment of TRBD1 cannot be checked, as there is no DNA. Germline CDR1 is LGHDT and CDR2 is YNNKEL (reference sequence). The CDR3 length is 16 residues.

The gene calls are TRBV4-1 and TRBJ2-5; TCRdb's D gene call, TRBD2, goes unchecked for lack of DNA. The CDR3 is 17 residues long. Germline V gene sequence: CDR1 MGHRA, CDR2 YSYEKL. The CDR3 loop is CASSQDFLSGSWETQYF.

This sequence joins TRBV5-5 and TRBJ1-6. Germline loops: CDR1 SGHKS, CDR2 YYEKEE (reference sequence). CDR3 length: 11 amino acids. This CDR3 is CASSLDSSIHF. The full variable domain, completed using reference TRBV5-5 and TRBJ1-6, is DAGVTQSPTHLIKTRGQQVTLRCSPISGHKSVSWYQQVLGQGPQFIFQYYEKEERGRGNFPDRFSARQFPNYSSELNVNALLLGDSALYLCASSLDSSIHFGNGTRLTVT.

The chain uses TRBV20-1 and TRBJ1-1; TCRdb returns TRBD1, unconfirmable since there is no DNA. The CDR3 is 13 amino acids. Germline values: CDR1 DFQATT, CDR2 SNEGSKA (reference sequence). CDR3 sequence reads: CSARGGNDYEAFF.

The gene calls are TRBV4-1 and TRBJ2-3; TCRdb's assignment of TRBD2 cannot be checked, as there is no DNA. CDR1 is MGHRA, CDR2 YSYEKL, per germline. The CDR3 consists of 15 residues. This CDR3 reads CASSRDHSERGTQYF.

The chain is built from TRBV20-1 and TRBJ1-2. Per the germline V gene, CDR1 is DFQATT and CDR2 is SNEGSKA (reference sequence). This CDR3 is 11 amino acids long. The CDR3 loop is CSVKPNYGYTF.

The chain uses TRBV5-5 and TRBJ2-5. Germline V lookup: CDR1 SGHKS, CDR2 YYEKEE (reference sequence). This CDR3 has 15 amino acids. CDR3 sequence reads: CASSWRGGFQETQYF.

The genes are TRBV7-2 and TRBJ2-7. Germline V lookup: CDR1 SGHTA, CDR2 FQGNSA. There are 15 residues in the CDR3. The CDR3 protein is CASSLRRGSSYEQYF.